This entry lists 5 T cell receptor beta chains sequenced from one sample in a study of blood T cell repertoires in COVID-19. The data were produced by immunoSEQ multiplex PCR, yet TCRdb's version contains in-frame clones alone and is incomplete. The sample carries nearly 350,000 clones, around nine tenths recorded once. Sequenced input: peripheral blood. Receptor source: a woman aged 70-85 years with COVID-19, enrolled during active disease.

The chain combines TRBV18 with TRBJ2-5; the match to TRBD2 covers 12 bases. Germline CDR1 reads KGHSH; CDR2 reads LQKENI. The CDR3 has 16 amino acids. V lost 2 bases to trimming and J lost 5 bases; unmatched junction nucleotides: 6. The CDR3 region is CASSPTPSGGAETQYF. CDR3 coding DNA: TGTGCCAGCTCACCAACCCCTAGCGGGGGGGCCGAGACCCAGTACTTC.

The chain links TRBV18 to TRBJ1-1; TRBD1 matches 7 bases. CDR1 and CDR2 from the germline V gene are KGHSH and LQKENI. This CDR3 has 14 residues. The trim removed 10 bases at V and 2 bases at J, leaving 10 bases unmatched. CDR3 in amino acids: CATTQGQLNTEAFF. The CDR3, as DNA: TGTGCCACTACACAGGGACAGTTAAACACTGAAGCTTTCTTT.

This clone was picked up one time. The rearrangement joins TRBV20-1 to TRBJ2-1; the match to TRBD2 covers 7 bases. The germline V gene has CDR1 DFQATT and CDR2 SNEGSKA (reference sequence). The CDR3 covers 11 residues. V gave up 6 bases and J gave up 9 bases; unmatched junction bases: 5. The CDR3 bases are TGCAGTGCCCGGGACTATCCTGAGCAGTTCTTC. Its translation is CSARDYPEQFF.

CDR3 in DNA: TGCAGCGTTGATGGGGGGGCAGAGATTGAAGCTTTCTTT. Translated, it gives CSVDGGAEIEAFF. The chain employs TRBV29-1 and TRBJ1-1; tentatively, D is TRBD1 (6 bases). Per germline, CDR1 SQVTM and CDR2 ANQGSEA. This CDR3 spans 13 amino acids. Trimming left V 3 bases short and J 7 bases short, with 15 bases between.

The chain links TRBV7-9 to TRBJ2-1; the match to TRBD2 covers 11 bases. Trimming took 4 bases from V and 4 from J; bases not matched to a gene: 3. Germline CDR1 is SEHNR and CDR2 is FQNEAQ (reference sequence). The CDR3 length is 15 residues. CDR3 DNA: TGTGCCAGCAGCTACCTAGCGGGGGGATACAATGAGCAGTTCTTC. It encodes CASSYLAGGYNEQFF.